This T cell receptor (beta chain) came from a study of T-cell memory formation after mild COVID-19. TCRdb re-called the 5' RACE reads with MiXCR, one entry per CDR3 protein. The data contain around 390,000 distinct CDR3 sequences, about a sixth of them seen just once; the ten biggest clones take up approximately 21%. The V gene lost 5 bases and the J gene lost 6 bases, with 12 bases spanning the gap. This CDR3 is built from 13 residues. Per the germline V gene, CDR1 is SGHNT and CDR2 is YENEEA. The chain combines TRBV11-3 with TRBJ2-3; D unresolved. What was sequenced was PBMCs or a T cell subset sorted from them (not recorded which). The TCR comes from a man younger than 35 who had mild COVID-19 (a few samples of this study predate the infection). Cell type and time point are not known. CDR3 in DNA: TGTGCCAGCAGCCGCCAAACCGTTGATACGCAGTATTTT. This sequence encodes CASSRQTVDTQYF.